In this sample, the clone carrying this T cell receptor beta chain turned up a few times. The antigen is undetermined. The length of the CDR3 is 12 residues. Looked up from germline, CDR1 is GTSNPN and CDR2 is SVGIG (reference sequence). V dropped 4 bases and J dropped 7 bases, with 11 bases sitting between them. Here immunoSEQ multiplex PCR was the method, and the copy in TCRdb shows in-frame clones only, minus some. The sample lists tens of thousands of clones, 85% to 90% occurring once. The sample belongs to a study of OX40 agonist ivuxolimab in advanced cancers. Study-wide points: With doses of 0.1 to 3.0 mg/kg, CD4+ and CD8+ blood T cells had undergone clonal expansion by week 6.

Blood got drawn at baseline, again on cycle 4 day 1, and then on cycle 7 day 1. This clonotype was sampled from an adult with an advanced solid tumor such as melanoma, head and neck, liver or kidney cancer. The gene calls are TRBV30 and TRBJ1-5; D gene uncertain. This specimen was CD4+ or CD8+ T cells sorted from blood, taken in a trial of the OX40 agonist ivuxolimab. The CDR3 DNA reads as TGTGCCTGGACAGTTACACACCAGCCCCAGCATTTT. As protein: CAWTVTHQPQHF.